The rows below give T cell receptor beta chains drawn from one sample of a study of cytomegalovirus exposure and HLA in healthy donors. Clones were read by immunoSEQ multiplex PCR, and TCRdb kept only the in-frame ones, dropping some. The repertoire holds about 97,000 clones, with more than 80% as singletons. Specimen: PBMCs. The receptors were sampled from a man aged 25-40 years in good health and CMV-seronegative. CDR3s include the opening cysteine and the closing phenylalanine or tryptophan. D genes are given only for firm matches. Only some rows state a clone size, as once, few, many or a class for expanded clones.

D gene: -
clone size: -
CDR3 length: 11
V gene: TRBV2
J gene: TRBJ2-5
CDR3 protein: CASSGAGDQYF

D gene: -
clone size: -
CDR3 length: 16
V gene: TRBV4-2
J gene: TRBJ2-5
CDR3 protein: CASSQEFQGREETQYF

D gene: -
clone size: -
CDR3 length: 16
V gene: TRBV2
J gene: TRBJ2-1
CDR3 protein: CASSEALVYSYNEQFF

D gene: -
clone size: few
CDR3 length: 15
V gene: TRBV5-5
J gene: TRBJ2-7
CDR3 protein: CASSFLRVSSYEQYF

D gene: -
clone size: -
CDR3 length: 15
V gene: TRBV7-8
J gene: TRBJ1-3
CDR3 protein: CASSLAGALGNTIYF

D gene: TRBD1
clone size: -
CDR3 length: 15
V gene: TRBV27
J gene: TRBJ1-1
CDR3 protein: CASSLSGTVSTEAFF

D gene: TRBD1
clone size: -
CDR3 length: 13
V gene: TRBV7-9
J gene: TRBJ1-5
CDR3 protein: CASSLGQGQPQHF

D gene: TRBD1
clone size: -
CDR3 length: 18
V gene: TRBV10-1
J gene: TRBJ1-2
CDR3 protein: CASSLPPGQIDPNYGYTF

D gene: -
clone size: -
CDR3 length: 13
V gene: TRBV6-5
J gene: TRBJ2-7
CDR3 protein: CASSTITNYEQYF

D gene: TRBD1
clone size: -
CDR3 length: 15
V gene: TRBV5-1
J gene: TRBJ2-1
CDR3 protein: CASSRSQGMSEEQFF

D gene: -
clone size: -
CDR3 length: 12
V gene: TRBV30
J gene: TRBJ2-7
CDR3 protein: CAWSVLSYEQYF

D gene: TRBD1
clone size: -
CDR3 length: 15
V gene: TRBV2
J gene: TRBJ1-5
CDR3 protein: CASSEKRGRVQPQHF

D gene: TRBD1
clone size: -
CDR3 length: 12
V gene: TRBV19
J gene: TRBJ1-5
CDR3 protein: CASRTGVQPQHF

D gene: -
clone size: -
CDR3 length: 13
V gene: TRBV7-9
J gene: TRBJ2-4
CDR3 protein: CASLGQNEDIQYF

D gene: -
clone size: -
CDR3 length: 16
V gene: TRBV19
J gene: TRBJ1-5
CDR3 protein: CASSIQGGGSNQPQHF

D gene: TRBD1
clone size: -
CDR3 length: 15
V gene: TRBV18
J gene: TRBJ1-2
CDR3 protein: CASSMGQGELSGYTF

D gene: -
clone size: -
CDR3 length: 15
V gene: TRBV6-5
J gene: TRBJ1-6
CDR3 protein: CASSYSTVPDSPLHF

D gene: -
clone size: -
CDR3 length: 15
V gene: TRBV6-1
J gene: TRBJ2-3
CDR3 protein: CASSPDFAYTDTQYF

D gene: TRBD1
clone size: -
CDR3 length: 15
V gene: TRBV9
J gene: TRBJ2-3
CDR3 protein: CASSGRTGNTDTQYF

D gene: -
clone size: -
CDR3 length: 11
V gene: TRBV30
J gene: TRBJ1-1
CDR3 protein: CAWSGARGAFF